This paragraph reports one T cell receptor (beta chain). Its specificity is not known. The data were obtained in a study of cytomegalovirus exposure and HLA in healthy donors. Findings of the study overall: Data from an earlier analysis indicated that most TCR beta V segments were productive either about 87% or about 30% of the time.

Donors had nominal health at sampling but likely had unrecorded immune exposures. PCR primers comprised 60 Vbeta and 13 Jbeta primers. Profiled with immunoSEQ multiplex PCR; TCRdb holds only in-frame clones, not every one. The sample includes 150,000 to 200,000 clones, roughly 72% of them seen just once. The germline V gene has CDR1 SEHNR and CDR2 FQNEAQ (reference sequence). Between the trimmed V and J ends, which lost 5 bases and 9 bases, there was a span of 5 bases. The CDR3 loop spans 10 amino acids. The genes are TRBV7-9 and TRBJ2-1, with D perhaps matching TRBD2 (5 bases). Sample: PBMCs. The source is a man aged 30-40 years in good health and CMV-seronegative. CDR3 bases: TGTGCCAGCAGCCGGGGTGAGCAGTTCTTC. It yields the protein CASSRGEQFF.